This TCR beta chain was observed in a study of T-cell reconstitution after alpha-beta-depleted transplantation in children. On this clonotype itself: Its matching antigen is unknown.

Study conclusions and caveats: Surviving recipient T cells and thymic progenitors underlay high day-60 TCRbeta diversity in some patients. Reported findings indicate that, about two months after transplant, alpha-beta T cells came from several hundred expanded clones, which were derived from non-depleted graft cells. The authors attributed T-cell counts and diversity one year after transplant mostly to newly produced T cells.

Unique molecular identifiers were incorporated during preparation of the TCRbeta library. TCRdb re-called the PCR reads through MiXCR, storing one row per CDR3 protein. The sample yields 800,000 to 1,000,000 distinct CDR3 sequences, about 26% seen once. The sample consisted of PBMCs, mostly from graft donor cells, taken 360 days after TCRalphabeta/CD19-depleted stem cell transplant. This TCR came from a boy under two years old who had a stem cell transplant for SCID, so the T cells may come from the graft donor.

In DNA form, the CDR3 reads TGTGCCAGCAGTTACTCGATCCCGGGGGCCGGAACAGATACGCAGTATTTT. This translates into CASSYSIPGAGTDTQYF. This chain links TRBV6-5 with TRBJ2-3, with D perhaps given as TRBD1 or TRBD2 (6 bases each). This CDR3 has 17 amino acids. V was cut by 0 bases and J by 3 bases, with 16 bases left in between. Germline CDR1 reads MNHEY; CDR2 reads SVGAGI.